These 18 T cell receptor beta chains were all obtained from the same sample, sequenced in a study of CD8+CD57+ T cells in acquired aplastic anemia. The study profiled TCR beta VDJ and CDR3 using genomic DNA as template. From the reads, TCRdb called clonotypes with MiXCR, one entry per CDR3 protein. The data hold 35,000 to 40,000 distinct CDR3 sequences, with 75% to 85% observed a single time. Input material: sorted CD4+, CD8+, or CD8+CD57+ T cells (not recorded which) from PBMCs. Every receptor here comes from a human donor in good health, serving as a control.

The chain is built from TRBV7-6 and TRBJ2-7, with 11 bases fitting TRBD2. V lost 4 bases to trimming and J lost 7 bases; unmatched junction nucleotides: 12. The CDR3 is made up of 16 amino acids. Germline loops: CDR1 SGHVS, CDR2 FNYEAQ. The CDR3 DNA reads TGTGCCAGCAGCTCCGCCCCCACTAGCGGGAGCAGTGAGCAGTACTTC. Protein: CASSSAPTSGSSEQYF. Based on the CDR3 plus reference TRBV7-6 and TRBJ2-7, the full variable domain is GAGVSQSPRYKVTKRGQDVALRCDPISGHVSLYWYRQALGQGPEFLTYFNYEAQQDKSGLPNDRFSAERPEGSISTLTIQRTEQRDSAMYRCASSSAPTSGSSEQYFGPGTRLTVT.

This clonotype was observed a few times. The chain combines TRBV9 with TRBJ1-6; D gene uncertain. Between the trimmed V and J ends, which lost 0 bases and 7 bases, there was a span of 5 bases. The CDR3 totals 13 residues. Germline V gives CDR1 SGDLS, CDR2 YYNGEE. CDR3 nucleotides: TGTGCCAGCAGCGTAGGGCGGAATTCACCCCTCCACTTT. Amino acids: CASSVGRNSPLHF.

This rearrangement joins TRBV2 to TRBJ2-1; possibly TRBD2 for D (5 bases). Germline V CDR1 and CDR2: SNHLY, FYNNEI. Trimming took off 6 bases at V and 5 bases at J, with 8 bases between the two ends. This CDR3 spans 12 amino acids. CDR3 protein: CASRILDNEQFF. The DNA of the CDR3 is TGTGCCAGCAGGATACTAGACAATGAGCAGTTCTTC. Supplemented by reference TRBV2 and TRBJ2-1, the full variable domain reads EPEVTQTPSHQVTQMGQEVILRCVPISNHLYFYWYRQILGQKVEFLVSFYNNEISEKSEIFDDQFSVERPDGSNFTLKIRSTKLEDSAMYFCASRILDNEQFFGPGTRLTVL.

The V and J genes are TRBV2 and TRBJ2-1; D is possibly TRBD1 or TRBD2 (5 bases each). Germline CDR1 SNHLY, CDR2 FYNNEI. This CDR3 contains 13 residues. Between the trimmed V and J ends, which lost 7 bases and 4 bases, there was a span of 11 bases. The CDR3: CASKGTQYNEQFF. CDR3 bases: TGTGCCAGCAAAGGGACCCAGTACAATGAGCAGTTCTTC.

CDR3 region: CASNGQDYNEQFF. CDR3 DNA sequence: TGTGCCAGTAACGGACAGGACTACAATGAGCAGTTCTTC. V and J are TRBV19 and TRBJ2-1, with 7 bases matching TRBD1. The germline V gene encodes CDR1 LNHDA and CDR2 SQIVND (reference sequence). The V and J ends lost 7 bases and 3 bases, in that order; junction bases with no gene match: 3. This CDR3 is built from 13 residues.

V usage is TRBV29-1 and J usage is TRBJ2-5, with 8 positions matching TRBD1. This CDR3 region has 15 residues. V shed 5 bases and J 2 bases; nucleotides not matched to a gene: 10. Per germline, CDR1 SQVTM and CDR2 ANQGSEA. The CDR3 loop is CSVSPLTGDQETQYF. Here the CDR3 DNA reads TGCAGCGTTAGCCCCCTGACAGGGGATCAAGAGACCCAGTACTTC.

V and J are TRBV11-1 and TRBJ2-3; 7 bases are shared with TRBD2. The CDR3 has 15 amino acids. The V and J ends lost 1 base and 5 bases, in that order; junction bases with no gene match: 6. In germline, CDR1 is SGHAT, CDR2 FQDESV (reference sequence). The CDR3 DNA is TGTGCCAGCAGCTTAGAGATGGCTAGCGGAGATACGCAGTATTTT. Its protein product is CASSLEMASGDTQYF.

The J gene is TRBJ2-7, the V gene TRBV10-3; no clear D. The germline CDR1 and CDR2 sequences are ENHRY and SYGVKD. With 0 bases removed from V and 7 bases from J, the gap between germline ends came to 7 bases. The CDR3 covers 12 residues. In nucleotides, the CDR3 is TGTGCCATCAGTGAGTCAATCGTGGAGCAGTACTTC. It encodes CAISESIVEQYF.

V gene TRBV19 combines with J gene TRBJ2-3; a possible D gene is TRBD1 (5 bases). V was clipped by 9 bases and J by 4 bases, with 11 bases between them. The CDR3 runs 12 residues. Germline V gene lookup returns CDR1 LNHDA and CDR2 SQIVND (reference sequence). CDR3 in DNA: TGTGCCAGCGCGGTCAGGGCAGATACGCAGTATTTT. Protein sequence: CASAVRADTQYF. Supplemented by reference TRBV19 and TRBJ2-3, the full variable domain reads DGGITQSPKYLFRKEGQNVTLSCEQNLNHDAMYWYRQDPGQGLRLIYYSQIVNDFQKGDIAEGYSVSREKKESFPLTVTSAQKNPTAFYLCASAVRADTQYFGPGTRLTVL.

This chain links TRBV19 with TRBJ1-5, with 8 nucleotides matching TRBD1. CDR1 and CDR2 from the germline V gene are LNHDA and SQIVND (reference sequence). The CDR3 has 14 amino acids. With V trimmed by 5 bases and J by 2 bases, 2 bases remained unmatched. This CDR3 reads CASSSGGRNQPQHF. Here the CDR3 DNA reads TGTGCCAGTAGTTCAGGGGGCCGCAATCAGCCCCAGCATTTT.

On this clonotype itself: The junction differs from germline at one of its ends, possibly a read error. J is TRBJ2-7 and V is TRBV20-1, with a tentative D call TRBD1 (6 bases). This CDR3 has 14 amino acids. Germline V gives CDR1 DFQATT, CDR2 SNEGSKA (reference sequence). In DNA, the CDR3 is TGCAGTGCTAGAGCCTTAGCAGGGGCCTACGAGCAGCACTTC. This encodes CSARALAGAYEQHF.

CDR3 region: CASSFGAEETQYF. The DNA of the CDR3 is TGTGCCAGCAGCTTTGGGGCAGAAGAGACCCAGTACTTC. The J gene is TRBJ2-5, the V gene TRBV7-3; D might be TRBD1 (5 bases). Germline CDR1 SGHTA, CDR2 FQGTGA. The CDR3 loop spans 13 amino acids. V was shortened by 3 bases and J by 3 bases, with 8 bases between the two germline ends.

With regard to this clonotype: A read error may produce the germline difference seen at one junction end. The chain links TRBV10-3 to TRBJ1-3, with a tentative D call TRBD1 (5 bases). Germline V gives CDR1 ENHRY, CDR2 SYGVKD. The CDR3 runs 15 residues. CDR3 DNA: TGTGCCAGCAGTGTCGGTGGGGGCTCTGGAAACACCATATATTTT. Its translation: CASSVGGGSGNTIYF.

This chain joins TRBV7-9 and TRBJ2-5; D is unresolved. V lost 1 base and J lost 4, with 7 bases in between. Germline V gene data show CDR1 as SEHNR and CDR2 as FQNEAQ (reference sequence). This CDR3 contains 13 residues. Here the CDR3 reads CASSLGSRETQYF. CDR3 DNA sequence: TGTGCCAGCAGCTTAGGATCCCGAGAGACCCAGTACTTC.

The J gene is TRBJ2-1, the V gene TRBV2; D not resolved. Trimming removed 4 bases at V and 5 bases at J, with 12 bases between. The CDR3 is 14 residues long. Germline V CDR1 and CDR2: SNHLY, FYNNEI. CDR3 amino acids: CASSATLRNNEQFF. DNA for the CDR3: TGTGCCAGCAGTGCTACTCTCCGAAACAATGAGCAGTTCTTC.

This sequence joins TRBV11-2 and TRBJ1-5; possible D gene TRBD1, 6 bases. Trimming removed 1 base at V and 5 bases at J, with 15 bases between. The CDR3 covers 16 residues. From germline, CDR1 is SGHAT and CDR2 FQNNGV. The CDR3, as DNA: TGTGCCAGCAGCTTAGGTCGGGACAACCTAGATCAGCCCCAGCATTTT. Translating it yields CASSLGRDNLDQPQHF.

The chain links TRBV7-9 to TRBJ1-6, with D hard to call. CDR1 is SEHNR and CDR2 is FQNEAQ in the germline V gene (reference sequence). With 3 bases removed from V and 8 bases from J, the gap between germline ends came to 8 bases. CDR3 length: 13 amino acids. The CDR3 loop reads CASSLRVDSPLHF. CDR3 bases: TGTGCCAGCAGCTTGAGAGTGGATTCACCCCTCCACTTT.

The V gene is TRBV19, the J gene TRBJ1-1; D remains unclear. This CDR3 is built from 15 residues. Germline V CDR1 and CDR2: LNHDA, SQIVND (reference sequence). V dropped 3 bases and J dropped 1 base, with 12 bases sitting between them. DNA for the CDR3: TGTGCCAGTAGTATCCCAGCAGGTCGGAACACTGAAGCTTTCTTT. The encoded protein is CASSIPAGRNTEAFF.